This T cell receptor beta chain was captured in a study of blood T cell repertoires in COVID-19. Study information: The cDNA or gDNA used as material had been derived from T cells, B-cell-depleted T cells, or PBMCs.

TCRdb keeps only in-frame clones here, not all; method: immunoSEQ multiplex PCR. Among about 69,000 clones listed, roughly four fifths were seen once. The germline V and J ends were trimmed by 1 base and 7 bases, with 8 bases remaining between them. Germline V gene sequence: CDR1 KGHSH, CDR2 LQKENI. CDR3 length: 14 amino acids. Sequences were obtained from peripheral blood. This sequence originates from a human donor in a cohort sampled during active COVID-19. This chain connects TRBV18 to TRBJ1-6, with D unresolved. The chain's CDR3 is CASSPQGGNSPLHF. The CDR3 nucleotides read TGTGCCAGCTCACCACAGGGAGGGAATTCACCCCTCCACTTT.